Below, 4 T cell receptor beta chains from the same sample are listed, as sequenced in a study of cytomegalovirus exposure and HLA in healthy donors (dated by TCRdb to 2016 to 2017). Receptor amplification or capture employed the immunoSEQ multiplex PCR assay. For the multiplex PCR, a mixture combining 60 forward primers for TCR Vbeta segments and 13 reverse primers for TCR Jbeta segments was used. TCRdb limited this immuneACCESS table to in-frame rearrangements with V and J called. A share of clones is missing; checked studies link under half to unresolved V genes, and the rest is unexplained. This sample lists some 150,000 clones; around 77% were detected once. The biggest ten clones account for 6.5% to 8.5% of the sample. Sequenced material: PBMCs. The receptor source for this set is a woman in her thirties or forties in good health and CMV-seropositive.

V gene TRBV27 combines with J gene TRBJ2-7; perhaps TRBD2 as D (5 bases). The CDR3 is 15 amino acids. CDR1 is MNHEY, CDR2 SMNVEV, per germline (reference sequence). Trimming removed 0 bases from V and 3 bases from J, with 12 bases in between. This CDR3 is CASSLSWGAHYEQYF. The CDR3 nucleotides are TGTGCCAGCAGTTTATCCTGGGGAGCTCACTACGAGCAGTACTTC.

This sequence joins TRBV7-9 and TRBJ1-1; 9 bases are shared with TRBD1. V lost 3 bases to trimming and J lost 4 bases; unmatched junction nucleotides: 15. CDR3 length: 18 amino acids. In germline, CDR1 is SEHNR, CDR2 FQNEAQ (reference sequence). CDR3 bases: TGTGCCAGCAGCTTGTCACAGGGGGCAGTGTTCATGTTCACTGAAGCTTTCTTT. It yields the protein CASSLSQGAVFMFTEAFF.

This clone was observed once. V usage is TRBV19 and J usage is TRBJ1-2, with D perhaps TRBD1 (5 bases). The ends were cut back, 8 bases at V and 5 bases at J, with 15 bases in the middle. Germline V gives CDR1 LNHDA, CDR2 SQIVND (reference sequence). This CDR3 comprises 13 residues. CDR3 region: CASQRGGEYGYTF. CDR3 DNA: TGTGCCAGTCAAAGGGGAGGGGAATATGGCTACACCTTC.

There are a few counts of this clone. This chain links TRBV5-1 with TRBJ1-4; D may be TRBD1 (5 bases). Germline loops: CDR1 SGHRS, CDR2 YFSETQ. Trimming shortened V by 6 bases and J by 5 bases, and 11 bases separated the two germline ends. CDR3 size: 13 residues. CDR3 nucleotide sequence: TGCGCCAGCAAGTCGGACACGAATGAAAAACTGTTTTTT. It specifies CASKSDTNEKLFF.